A selection of T cell receptor beta chains follows, all from one sample in a study of blood T cell repertoires in COVID-19. Produced via immunoSEQ multiplex PCR; TCRdb's table is partial and in-frame only. The sample includes about 210,000 clones, about 83% of them seen just once. Sample: peripheral blood. All receptors derive from a man between 45 and 60 years old with active or convalescent COVID-19. Each CDR3 is given with its conserved first and last residue. Fields, in order: V gene, CDR3 length, J gene, clone size, D gene, CDR3 DNA, CDR3 protein. D genes are given only for firm matches. Clone size is stated in some rows and not others, as once, few, many or a class when expanded.

TRBV7-2	16	TRBJ2-3	.	TRBD2	TGTGCCAGCAGCTTACGGAGCGGGGGAGGCACAGATACGCAGTATTTT	CASSLRSGGGTDTQYF
TRBV5-1	14	TRBJ1-1	.	TRBD1	TGCGCCAGCAGCTCGCAAACAGGGGCCACTGAAGCTTTCTTT	CASSSQTGATEAFF
TRBV2	17	TRBJ2-1	few	TRBD1	TGTGCCAGCAGTGGGACAGGGGATAGCCTCTCCTACAATGAGCAGTTCTTC	CASSGTGDSLSYNEQFF
TRBV12-5	11	TRBJ2-7	once	.	TGTGCTAGTGGTGAACTATACGAGCAGTACTTC	CASGELYEQYF
TRBV24-1	16	TRBJ2-1	.	.	TGTGCCACCGGCTCGGGGGGCGGGAGTAGGTACAATGAGCAGTTCTTC	CATGSGGGSRYNEQFF
TRBV29-1	13	TRBJ2-7	.	TRBD1	TGCAGCGTTTCTCAGGGGGCAGGGGGCGAGCAGTACTTC	CSVSQGAGGEQYF
TRBV6-1	13	TRBJ1-2	.	.	TGTGCCAGCAGTGAGGCGAGGAACTATGGCTACACCTTC	CASSEARNYGYTF
TRBV11-2	14	TRBJ2-1	.	.	TGTGCCAGCAGCTTATCTCACAGGGTCAATGAGCAGTTCTTC	CASSLSHRVNEQFF
TRBV10-2	16	TRBJ2-2	.	TRBD2	TGCGCCAGCAGTGAATGGTCGGGGGGGCAAGTTGGGGAGCTGTTTTTT	CASSEWSGGQVGELFF
TRBV24-1	12	TRBJ1-3	.	.	TGTGCCACCAGTGAGCGTGGAAACACCATATATTTT	CATSERGNTIYF
TRBV10-2	14	TRBJ2-3	.	TRBD2	TGCGCCAGCAGCACCAGCGGGAGAACAGATACGCAGTATTTT	CASSTSGRTDTQYF
TRBV7-8	14	TRBJ1-1	.	TRBD1	TGTGCCAGCAGCTTGGGACAGGCGAACACTGAAGCTTTCTTT	CASSLGQANTEAFF
TRBV9	16	TRBJ2-1	.	.	TGTGCCAGCAGCACTAGTGGGAGGAGCTCCTACAATGAGCAGTTCTTC	CASSTSGRSSYNEQFF
TRBV5-5	14	TRBJ1-2	once	TRBD1	TGTGCCAGCAGCTTGGCCAGGGGGGCAGGGGGCTACACCTTC	CASSLARGAGGYTF
TRBV18	16	TRBJ2-3	.	TRBD2	TGTGCCAGCTCACCACCGTCTAGCGGGAGAGTTAATACGCAGTATTTT	CASSPPSSGRVNTQYF
TRBV7-2	13	TRBJ2-5	.	TRBD2	TGTGCCAGCAGCCAACTAGCGGGGGGGACCCAGTACTTC	CASSQLAGGTQYF
TRBV6-5	15	TRBJ2-7	.	.	TGTGCCAGCAGTTACCGAAGGGTCGGGGGCTACGAGCAGTACTTC	CASSYRRVGGYEQYF
TRBV10-3	15	TRBJ2-7	.	TRBD2	TGTGCCATCAGTGAATTAGCGGGACCAAGGGTCGAGCAGTACTTC	CAISELAGPRVEQYF
TRBV7-9	14	TRBJ2-7	.	.	TGTGCCAGCAGCTTAACGGACTACTCCTACGAGCAGTACTTC	CASSLTDYSYEQYF
TRBV28	14	TRBJ2-5	.	TRBD1	TGTGCCAGCAGTCTGGACAGGGTTGGAGAGACCCAGTACTTC	CASSLDRVGETQYF
TRBV7-8	13	TRBJ1-1	.	.	TGTGCCAGCAGCTCGAGGCTCTACACTGAAGCTTTCTTT	CASSSRLYTEAFF
TRBV29-1	15	TRBJ1-3	.	.	TGCAGCGTTGAAGATCCGGGTACGGGTGGAAACACCATATATTTT	CSVEDPGTGGNTIYF
TRBV2	12	TRBJ1-2	.	.	TGTGCCAGCAGTGAGGGGGCCTATGGCTACACCTTC	CASSEGAYGYTF
TRBV6-5	14	TRBJ1-2	.	TRBD1	TGTGCCAGCAGGCCGGGACAGGGGGGCTATGGCTACACCTTC	CASRPGQGGYGYTF
TRBV2	14	TRBJ1-6	once	TRBD1	TGTGCCAGCAGAGGGGGCGCGAGCAATTCACCCCTCCACTTT	CASRGGASNSPLHF
TRBV2	14	TRBJ1-5	once	TRBD1	TGTGCCAGCAGTCCCCAGGGGGCGCGACAGCCCCAGCATTTT	CASSPQGARQPQHF
TRBV5-5	16	TRBJ2-6	once	TRBD1	TGTGCCAGCAGCCCCGGGACAGGACATGGGGCCAACGTCCTGACTTTC	CASSPGTGHGANVLTF
TRBV10-3	16	TRBJ1-1	once	TRBD1	TGTGCCATCTCCGGGACAGGGGGCGCCGCGAACACTGAAGCTTTCTTT	CAISGTGGAANTEAFF
TRBV30	13	TRBJ1-5	.	.	TGTGCCTGGGCACAGGAAGGCAATCAGCCCCAGCATTTT	CAWAQEGNQPQHF
TRBV9	18	TRBJ1-1	.	.	TGTGCCAGCAGCCCGAGCCCGCACCGAGAGGGTGGGGACACTGAAGCTTTCTTT	CASSPSPHREGGDTEAFF
TRBV1	14	TRBJ2-7	.	.	TGCACCAGCAATCCGACAGGGGGGTCCTACGAGCAGTACTTC	CTSNPTGGSYEQYF
TRBV14	13	TRBJ2-7	many	.	TGTGCCAGCTCCCGATTCCAGGGGAGCGAGCAGTACTTC	CASSRFQGSEQYF
TRBV3-1/TRBV3-2	15	TRBJ2-5	.	.	TGTGCCAGCAGCCAGTGGGGCTCCCCTCAAGAGACCCAGTACTTC	CASSQWGSPQETQYF
TRBV11-3	14	TRBJ1-1	once	TRBD1	TGTGCCAGCAGCTCGGGACAGGTGAACACTGAAGCTTTCTTT	CASSSGQVNTEAFF
TRBV19	16	TRBJ1-2	.	TRBD1	TGTGCCAGTAGTGCAGAGCCGGGACAGGGGGCGTGGGGCTACACCTTC	CASSAEPGQGAWGYTF
TRBV7-9	16	TRBJ2-5	few	TRBD1	TGTGCCAGCAGCACTATCGGGACAGGGGGCGGAGAGACCCAGTACTTC	CASSTIGTGGGETQYF
TRBV19	14	TRBJ1-1	.	.	TGTGCCAGCCCCCAGGAAGTGATGAACACTGAAGCTTTCTTT	CASPQEVMNTEAFF
TRBV7-9	14	TRBJ1-2	.	TRBD1	TGTGCCAGCAGCTCGGGACAGGGAGACTATGGCTACACCTTC	CASSSGQGDYGYTF
TRBV9	15	TRBJ1-6	.	.	TGTGCCAGCACCCCGGGGAATCTCTATAATTCACCCCTCCACTTT	CASTPGNLYNSPLHF
TRBV11-3	14	TRBJ2-2	.	.	TGTGCCAGCAGCAGTCGCAGGGGTGCCGGGGAGCTGTTTTTT	CASSSRRGAGELFF
TRBV11-2	14	TRBJ1-3	once	.	TGTGCCAGCAGCCCCGGGGGGACCGGAAACACCATATATTTT	CASSPGGTGNTIYF
TRBV12-3/TRBV12-4	13	TRBJ1-2	once	.	TGTGCCAGCACCCCGGGGGTGGGCTATGGCTACACCTTC	CASTPGVGYGYTF
TRBV2	17	TRBJ2-2	.	TRBD1	TGTGCCAGCGGCAGCGAGACCGGGACAGGGGGCACCGGGGAGCTGTTTTTT	CASGSETGTGGTGELFF